The 18 T cell receptor beta chains in this list originate from one sample, sequenced in a study of control samples from healthy donors and cancer patients. Profiling relied on immunoSEQ multiplex PCR, and the TCRdb table lists in-frame clones only, not all of them. The sample lists fewer than 200,000 clones; just under 95% were seen once. The sample taken for sequencing was blood. The receptor source for this set is a man in his late teens or twenties in good health.

This rearrangement joins TRBV7-6 to TRBJ2-3, with 7 nucleotides matching TRBD1. The CDR3 totals 15 residues. Germline assignment: CDR1 SGHVS and CDR2 FNYEAQ. After removal of 5 bases from V and 2 bases from J, the junction contained 7 bases not matched to a gene. This CDR3 reads CASSPDRTYTDTQYF. CDR3 coding DNA: TGTGCCAGCAGCCCGGACAGGACCTACACAGATACGCAGTATTTT.

The J gene is TRBJ2-5, the V gene TRBV6-5; D perhaps matches TRBD2 (7 bases). The germline gives CDR1 MNHEY, CDR2 SVGAGI. CDR3 length equals 14 residues. Trimming removed 5 bases from V and 5 bases from J, with 15 bases in between. This CDR3 is CASSPTGGRETQYF. The CDR3 DNA reads as TGTGCCAGCAGTCCCACGGGGGGCCGCGAGACCCAGTACTTC.

This rearrangement joins TRBV28 to TRBJ2-5; D not certain. CDR1 MDHEN and CDR2 SYDVKM come from the germline V gene. The CDR3 contains 12 residues. The V end was cut by 5 bases, the J end by 2 bases, with 6 bases between. The CDR3 coding sequence is TGTGCCAGCAGTACAGTTCAAGAGACCCAGTACTTC. It encodes CASSTVQETQYF.

V usage is TRBV7-8 and J usage is TRBJ2-7; D gene unclear. The germline gives CDR1 SGHVS, CDR2 FQNEAQ. The CDR3 totals 13 residues. V shed 0 bases and J shed 5 bases, with 8 bases lying between them. The CDR3: CASSLASGNEQYF. The DNA for the CDR3 is TGTGCCAGCAGCTTAGCGTCGGGTAACGAGCAGTACTTC. Drawing the rest from reference TRBV7-8 and TRBJ2-7, the complete variable domain is GAGVSQSPRYKVAKRGQDVALRCDPISGHVSLFWYQQALGQGPEFLTYFQNEAQLDKSGLPSDRFFAERPEGSVSTLKIQRTQQEDSAVYLCASSLASGNEQYFGPGTRLTVT.

The J gene is TRBJ1-5, the V gene TRBV7-2; the D is unclear. In germline, CDR1 is SGHTA, CDR2 FQGNSA. Trimming shortened V by 3 bases and J by 1 base, and 4 bases separated the two germline ends. This CDR3 contains 13 residues. This CDR3 is CASSFQSNQPQHF. The CDR3 coding sequence is TGTGCCAGCAGCTTTCAGAGCAATCAGCCCCAGCATTTT.

V and J are TRBV3-1 (or the pseudogene TRBV3-2) and TRBJ2-7; 8 bases are a match to TRBD2. Germline V lookup: CDR1 LGHDT, CDR2 YNNKEL (reference sequence). CDR3 length: 15 residues. V shed 5 bases and J 6 bases; nucleotides not matched to a gene: 12. The CDR3 is CASSSTGTRGGEQYF. As DNA, the CDR3 is TGTGCCAGCAGCTCCACCGGGACTAGAGGGGGCGAGCAGTACTTC.

The rearrangement uses TRBV24-1 and TRBJ2-1; the match to TRBD1 covers 7 bases. In germline, CDR1 is KGHDR, CDR2 SFDVKD. Trimming took 3 bases from V and 7 from J; bases not matched to a gene: 11. This CDR3 has 16 amino acids. In DNA, the CDR3 is TGTGCCACCAGTGATAGGGACAGCCTCCCCGCTAATGAGCAGTTCTTC. Amino acid sequence: CATSDRDSLPANEQFF.

The chain combines TRBV12-3 or TRBV12-4 with TRBJ2-5; TRBD1 might be the D (6 bases). V was trimmed by 6 bases and J by 4 bases, leaving 12 bases between them. The CDR3 length is 13 residues. This CDR3 is CASSQQGRETQYF. In DNA form, the CDR3 reads TGTGCCAGCAGCCAACAGGGTAGAGAGACCCAGTACTTC.

The chain employs TRBV19 and TRBJ2-5; D is tentatively TRBD1 or TRBD2 (5 bases each). V was shortened by 3 bases and J by 5 bases, with 10 bases between the two germline ends. The CDR3 contains 13 residues. Germline CDR1 and CDR2: LNHDA and SQIVND (reference sequence). The CDR3 DNA reads TGTGCCAGTAGTATGGGCAGGGACGAGACCCAGTACTTC. Translated: CASSMGRDETQYF.

The gene calls are TRBV12-3 or TRBV12-4 and TRBJ1-5; unclear D gene. CDR3 length: 13 amino acids. Trimming left V 5 bases short and J 7 bases short, with 12 bases between. The chain's CDR3 is CASSPMLKQPQHF. The CDR3 DNA follows: TGTGCCAGCAGTCCCATGTTAAAACAGCCCCAGCATTTT.

The V and J genes are TRBV5-1 and TRBJ2-5; D is undetermined. From germline, CDR1 is SGHRS and CDR2 YFSETQ. The CDR3 contains 12 residues. The ends were cut back, 3 bases at V and 5 bases at J, with 8 bases in the middle. The CDR3 sequence is CASSSTRETQYF. Written as DNA, the CDR3 is TGCGCCAGCAGCTCAACAAGGGAGACCCAGTACTTC. Variable domain in full (rest from reference TRBV5-1 and TRBJ2-5): KAGVTQTPRYLIKTRGQQVTLSCSPISGHRSVSWYQQTPGQGLQFLFEYFSETQRNKGNFPGRFSGRQFSNSRSEMNVSTLELGDSALYLCASSSTRETQYFGPGTRLLVL.

The chain combines TRBV7-8 with TRBJ2-1; D is perhaps TRBD1 or TRBD2 (5 bases each). V was pared by 1 base and J by 2 bases, with 9 bases between. The CDR3 is 15 residues long. CDR1 and CDR2 from the germline V gene are SGHVS and FQNEAQ. In DNA form, the CDR3 reads TGTGCCAGCAGCTTAGTGAGGGGACCCTACAATGAGCAGTTCTTC. Protein product: CASSLVRGPYNEQFF. Drawing the rest from reference TRBV7-8 and TRBJ2-1, the complete variable domain is GAGVSQSPRYKVAKRGQDVALRCDPISGHVSLFWYQQALGQGPEFLTYFQNEAQLDKSGLPSDRFFAERPEGSVSTLKIQRTQQEDSAVYLCASSLVRGPYNEQFFGPGTRLTVL.

This sequence joins TRBV5-1 and TRBJ2-7; no definite D call. The CDR3 has 15 amino acids. CDR1 is SGHRS, CDR2 YFSETQ, per germline. V was shortened by 7 bases and J by 2 bases, with 19 bases between the two germline ends. DNA for the CDR3: TGCGCCAGCCATTTCGGGCAGGCTAATACCTACGAGCAGTACTTC. It is translated as CASHFGQANTYEQYF.

The rearrangement joins TRBV5-4 to TRBJ2-2; D call uncertain. Trimming took 0 bases from V and 3 from J, leaving 6 bases between them. Per germline, CDR1 SGHNT and CDR2 YYREEE (reference sequence). The CDR3 totals 14 residues. The CDR3 protein is CASSLVQDTGELFF. CDR3 bases: TGTGCCAGCAGCTTGGTACAAGACACCGGGGAGCTGTTTTTT.

This chain uses TRBV25-1 with TRBJ2-7, with 8 bases identical to TRBD1. Unmatched junction bases numbered 5, after V lost 1 base and J lost 3 bases. This CDR3 has 15 amino acids. CDR1 MGHDK and CDR2 SYGVNS come from the germline V gene. CDR3 sequence reads: CASSESGTGRYEQYF. The CDR3 region has the DNA TGTGCCAGCAGTGAATCGGGGACAGGTCGCTACGAGCAGTACTTC.

The V call is TRBV3-1 (or the pseudogene TRBV3-2), the J call TRBJ2-3, with 7 bases identical to TRBD1. CDR1 is LGHDT and CDR2 is YNNKEL in the germline V gene (reference sequence). The V segment lost 1 base and the J segment 1 base; nucleotides outside the gene matches: 5. CDR3 length equals 16 residues. CDR3 sequence reads: CASSQAGDRGTDTQYF. The CDR3 bases are TGTGCCAGCAGCCAAGCTGGGGACAGAGGCACAGATACGCAGTATTTT.

V and J are TRBV29-1 and TRBJ2-2; D is ambiguous. Germline CDR1 is SQVTM and CDR2 is ANQGSEA. V was trimmed by 5 bases and J by 1 base, leaving 11 bases between them. The CDR3 contains 14 residues. CDR3 region: CSVRTAMNTGELFF. The CDR3 region has the DNA TGCAGCGTTCGTACTGCGATGAACACCGGGGAGCTGTTTTTT.

The chain carries TRBV7-2 and TRBJ1-3; D remains unclear. The length of the CDR3 is 13 residues. Germline CDR1 SGHTA, CDR2 FQGNSA. The ends were cut back, 2 bases at V and 4 bases at J, with 6 bases in the middle. The CDR3 DNA follows: TGTGCCAGCAGCTTAAACAGCGGAAACACCATATATTTT. Its translation is CASSLNSGNTIYF.